Sequencing of this TCR beta chain was carried out in a study of blood T cell repertoires in COVID-19 (dated by TCRdb to the early 2020s). A note on the overall study: The collaborator samples originated in the United States, Italy and Spain and spanned the acute and convalescent phases of COVID-19. The samples were drawn from the first 160 participants of the ongoing ImmuneRACE study and from over a thousand subjects provided by 6 global collaborators. Nearly every sample came with metadata listing a de-identified subject ID, COVID-19 status, age in years and sex. The prospective study material was composed of cDNA or gDNA derived from T cells, B-cell-depleted T cells, or PBMCs. A freely available public database, intended as a resource for researchers studying the immune response to SARS-CoV-2, is where the repertoires were released. Where HLA class I and class II types were available, the types were taken from metadata supplied by the sample provider, not from assay-based typing. The dataset comprised deeply sampled blood TCRbeta repertoires from subjects exposed to, actively infected with, or recovered from COVID-19.

The immunoSEQ Assay, a bias-controlled multiplex PCR, was used to amplify TCRbeta CDR3 regions from genomic DNA. On the authors' methods: The number of nucleated cells in each sample was estimated by amplification of reference gene primers within the assay. To quantify the absolute abundance of each unique TCRbeta CDR3 rearrangement, sequence reads were collapsed and filtered. Productive Simpson clonality was computed per sample as the square root of Simpson's diversity index over productive rearrangements. In its TCRdb copy, this immuneACCESS table keeps in-frame sequences only and misses some clones. Where compared with another copy, unresolved V genes explain less than half of these, and the others have no known cause. V and J calls plus clone size are reproduced from that table; the DNA served to infer D and trimming. The sample table holds about 140,000 clones, of which 88% were seen once. The ten largest clones take up over 9.5% of the sample.

Details on this clone: Its antigen specificity is not known. Nothing much larger sits one base from this clone, and base qualities are not available.

The CDR3, from cysteine to phenylalanine, totals 14 residues. Solely the CDR3 DNA is kept, with 42 bases framed from the first base. Trimming at the junction amounts to 2 bases on V and 0 bases on J, and the germline ends lie 5 bases apart. CDR1 MDHEN and CDR2 SYDVKM are derived from the germline V gene. Broader findings and caveats from the paper: The quantity of clinical and demographic metadata differed by source and by participant and was supplied without curation.

The collaborating institutions used their own protocols to collect whole blood in K2EDTA tubes. For TCRbeta analysis, collaborators shipped samples as frozen whole blood, isolated PBMCs, or DNA extracted from either of those sample types. Material: peripheral blood. The source of this sequence is a man between 60 and 75 years old with active or convalescent COVID-19. This receptor chain uses TRBV28 and TRBJ1-5, with the D gene not clear enough to name. The CDR3 reads as follows: CASSLPHSNQPQHF. The DNA reads as follows: TGTGCCAGCAGTTTACCCCATAGCAATCAGCCCCAGCATTTT.